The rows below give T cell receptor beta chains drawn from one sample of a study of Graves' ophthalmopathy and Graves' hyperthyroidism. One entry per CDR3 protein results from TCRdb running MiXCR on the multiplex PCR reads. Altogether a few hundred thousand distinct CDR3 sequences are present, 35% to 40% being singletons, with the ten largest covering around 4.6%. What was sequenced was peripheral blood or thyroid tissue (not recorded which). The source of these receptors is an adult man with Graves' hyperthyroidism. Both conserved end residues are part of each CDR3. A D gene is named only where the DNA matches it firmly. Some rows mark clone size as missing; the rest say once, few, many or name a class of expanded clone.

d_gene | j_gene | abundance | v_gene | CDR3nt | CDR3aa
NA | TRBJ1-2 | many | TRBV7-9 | TGTGCCGGCAGCCGGCCGGGTCCCACCTATGGCTACACCTTC | CAGSRPGPTYGYTF
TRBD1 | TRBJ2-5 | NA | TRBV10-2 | TGCGCCAGCAGTGAAACCGGGACAGGGGGCAGGGAGACCCAGTACTTC | CASSETGTGGRETQYF
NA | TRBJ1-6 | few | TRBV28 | TGTGCCAGCAGTCCTATTATGGGGACGGGTAATTCACCCCTCCACTTT | CASSPIMGTGNSPLHF
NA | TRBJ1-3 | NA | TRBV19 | TGTGCCTGGAACGGTCCGAAGGGGGACACCATATATTTT | CAWNGPKGDTIYF
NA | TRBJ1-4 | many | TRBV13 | TGTGCCAGCAGCTTAGCGGAGACGTCTAATGAAAAACTGTTTTTT | CASSLAETSNEKLFF
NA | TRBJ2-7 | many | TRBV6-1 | TGTGCCAGCAGTGAAGCTGGGGGCGAGCAGTACTTC | CASSEAGGEQYF
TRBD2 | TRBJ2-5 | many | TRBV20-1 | TGCAGTGCCTACTCATCAACTAGCGGGAGGTTTCAGTACTTC | CSAYSSTSGRFQYF
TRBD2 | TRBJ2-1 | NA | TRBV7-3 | TGTGCCAGCAGCTCTAGCGGGGGGGCCGACAATGAGCAGTTCTTC | CASSSSGGADNEQFF
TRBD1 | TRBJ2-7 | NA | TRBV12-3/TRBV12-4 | TGTGCCAGCAGTTTAATCGGGACAGGGGGTTACGAGCAGTACTTC | CASSLIGTGGYEQYF
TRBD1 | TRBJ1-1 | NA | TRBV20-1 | TGCAGTGCTAGTACCGGGACAGTTGACACTGAAGCTTTCTTT | CSASTGTVDTEAFF
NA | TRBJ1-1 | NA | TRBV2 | TGTGCGCGCACTGAAGCTTTCTTT | CARTEAFF
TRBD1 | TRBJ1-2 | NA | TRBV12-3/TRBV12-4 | TGTGCCAGCAGTCTAACGGGACAGAAAGGCTATGGCTACACCTTC | CASSLTGQKGYGYTF
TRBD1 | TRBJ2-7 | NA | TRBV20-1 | TGCAGTGCTAGAGGCTCGACAGGGCAAGTCCCCAATGAGCAGTACTTC | CSARGSTGQVPNEQYF
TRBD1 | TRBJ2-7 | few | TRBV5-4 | TGTGCCAGCAGCAGAGCCGGGACAGGCCCCTACGAGCAGTACTTC | CASSRAGTGPYEQYF
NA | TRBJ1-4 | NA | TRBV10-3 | TGTGCCAGCAGTGACTCTCCTAGCGGGAACTACAATGAAAAACTGTTTTTT | CASSDSPSGNYNEKLFF
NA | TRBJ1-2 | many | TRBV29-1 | TGCAGCGTTGCTGCAATATATGGCTACACCTTC | CSVAAIYGYTF
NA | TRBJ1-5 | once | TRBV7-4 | TGTGCCAGCAGCTTAGGACTAGCGGGGGTTAGCAATCAGCCCCAGCATTTT | CASSLGLAGVSNQPQHF
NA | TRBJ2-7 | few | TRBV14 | TGTGCCAGCAGCCAAGATCGGGGGTTTGGGACCTACGAGCAGTACTTC | CASSQDRGFGTYEQYF
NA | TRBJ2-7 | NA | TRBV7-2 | TGTGCCAGCAGCTTAGGATCCGGCAGCGGGGAGCAGTACTTC | CASSLGSGSGEQYF
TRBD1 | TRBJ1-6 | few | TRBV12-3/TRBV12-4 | TGTGCCAGCAGTGCAGGGGGGCCATCACCCCTCCACTTT | CASSAGGPSPLHF
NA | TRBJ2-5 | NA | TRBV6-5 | TGTGCCAGCAGTTCCGGGATATATCTAGCTCCCCAAGAGACCCAGTACTTC | CASSSGIYLAPQETQYF
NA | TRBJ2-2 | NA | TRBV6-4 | TGTGCCAGCACGAGGAGGACAGACGAACTTTTCGGCGGGGAGCTGTTTTTT | CASTRRTDELFGGELFF
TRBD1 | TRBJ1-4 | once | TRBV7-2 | TGTGCCAGCAGCCCCGGGACAGGGGGCGCGAGGAATGAAAAACTGTTTTTT | CASSPGTGGARNEKLFF